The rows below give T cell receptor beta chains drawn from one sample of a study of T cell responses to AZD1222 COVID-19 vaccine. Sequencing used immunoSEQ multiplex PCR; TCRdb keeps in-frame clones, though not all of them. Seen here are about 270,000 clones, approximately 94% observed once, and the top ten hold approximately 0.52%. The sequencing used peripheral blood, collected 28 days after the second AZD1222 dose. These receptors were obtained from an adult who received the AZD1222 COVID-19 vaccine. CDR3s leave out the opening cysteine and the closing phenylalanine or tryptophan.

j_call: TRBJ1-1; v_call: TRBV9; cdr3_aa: ASSVGSNTEAF
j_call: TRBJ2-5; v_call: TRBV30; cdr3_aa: AWGTQRPTQY
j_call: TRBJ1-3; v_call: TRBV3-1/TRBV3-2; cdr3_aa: ASSRGGSLSGNTIY
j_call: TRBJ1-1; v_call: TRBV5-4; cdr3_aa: ASSKDRDTEAF
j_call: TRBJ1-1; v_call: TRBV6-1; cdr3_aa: ASSEGVNIGAF
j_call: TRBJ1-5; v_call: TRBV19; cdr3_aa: ASNPRASNQPQH
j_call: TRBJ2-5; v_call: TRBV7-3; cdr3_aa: ASSFPIRREEETQY
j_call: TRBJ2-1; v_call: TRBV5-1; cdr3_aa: ASSPYQFSYNEQF
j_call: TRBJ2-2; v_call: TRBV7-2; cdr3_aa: ASSAGLAGPWGELF
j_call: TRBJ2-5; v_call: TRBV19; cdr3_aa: ASSIGPNSGQETQY
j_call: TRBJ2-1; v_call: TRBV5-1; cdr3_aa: ASRPTSGRSYNEQF
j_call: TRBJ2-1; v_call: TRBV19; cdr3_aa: ASSIAGVYNEQF
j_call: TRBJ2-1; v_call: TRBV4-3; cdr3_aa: ASSQEGEAYNEQF
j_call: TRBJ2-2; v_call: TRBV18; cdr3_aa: ASSPPGSPGELF
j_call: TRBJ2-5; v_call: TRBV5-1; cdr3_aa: ASSGTPGYQETQY
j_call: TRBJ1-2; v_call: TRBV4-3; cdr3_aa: ASSQVSRGNYGYT
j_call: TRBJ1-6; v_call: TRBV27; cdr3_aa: ASSLTGTVPNSPLH
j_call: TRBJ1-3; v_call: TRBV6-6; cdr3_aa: ASGRRAAGNTIY
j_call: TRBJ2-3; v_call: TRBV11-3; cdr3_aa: ASSKQGALDTQY
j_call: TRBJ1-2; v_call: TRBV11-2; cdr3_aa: ASSFLRTASNYGYT
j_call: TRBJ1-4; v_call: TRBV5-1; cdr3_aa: ASSPGTRGEKLF
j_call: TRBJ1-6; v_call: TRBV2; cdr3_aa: ASSDPPSPLH
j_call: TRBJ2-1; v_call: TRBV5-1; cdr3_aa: ASSTQPNNEQF
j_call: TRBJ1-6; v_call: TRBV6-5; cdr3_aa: ASAELGGGVALH
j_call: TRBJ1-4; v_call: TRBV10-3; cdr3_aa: AISDHPGQGSEKLF
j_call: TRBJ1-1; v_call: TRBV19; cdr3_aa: ASSSRQRNTEAF
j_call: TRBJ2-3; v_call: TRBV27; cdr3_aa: ASSPQGGFTQY
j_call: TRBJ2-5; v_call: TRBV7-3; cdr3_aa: ASSYGGGTQY
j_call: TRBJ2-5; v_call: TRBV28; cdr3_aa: ASSLFGQGLLETQY
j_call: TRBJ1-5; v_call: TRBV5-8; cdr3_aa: ASNRGGGYQPQH
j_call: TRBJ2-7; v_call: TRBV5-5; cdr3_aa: ASSPSRGHEQY
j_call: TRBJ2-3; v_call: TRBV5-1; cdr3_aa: ASSSRGASTDTQY
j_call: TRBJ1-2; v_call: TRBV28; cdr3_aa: ASSRPNQGAYGYT
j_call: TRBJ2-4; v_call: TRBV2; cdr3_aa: ASSGGVPYNIQY
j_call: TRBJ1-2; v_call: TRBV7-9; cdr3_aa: ASSRDIPGYT
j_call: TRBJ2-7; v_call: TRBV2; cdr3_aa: ASSEGLGAHYEQY
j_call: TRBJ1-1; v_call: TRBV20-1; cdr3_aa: SASSGEVENTEAF
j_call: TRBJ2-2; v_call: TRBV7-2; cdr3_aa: ASSPLGVVGELF
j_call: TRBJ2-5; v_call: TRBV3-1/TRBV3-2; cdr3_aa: ASSHGGSGLLYQETQY
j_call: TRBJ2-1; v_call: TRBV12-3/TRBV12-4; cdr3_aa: ASSLPGGEQF
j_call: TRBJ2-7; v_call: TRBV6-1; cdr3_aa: ASSEGDSSSYEQY
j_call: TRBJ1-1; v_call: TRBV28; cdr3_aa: ASWSRGEAF
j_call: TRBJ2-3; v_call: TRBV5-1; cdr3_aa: ASRGQSRTDTQY
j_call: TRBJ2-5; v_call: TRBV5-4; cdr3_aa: ASSLWLAGVETQY